This passage covers 28 T cell receptor beta chains from one sample sequenced in a study of cytomegalovirus exposure and HLA in healthy donors. Vbeta (60) and Jbeta (13) primers were used in the PCR. Using immunoSEQ multiplex PCR, the repertoire was profiled, and TCRdb retains in-frame clones only, with some absent. The sample carries over 90,000 clones, roughly 79% recorded once. Specimen: PBMCs. The receptors were sampled from a man in his forties or fifties in good health and CMV-seropositive.

The sample holds one count of this clone. The chain couples TRBV30 to TRBJ2-1; the match to TRBD2 covers 8 bases. V shed 6 bases and J 0 bases; nucleotides not matched to a gene: 4. The CDR3 sequence is 14 residues long. Germline V CDR1 and CDR2: GTSNPN, SVGIG (reference sequence). Here the CDR3 reads CACLGTSSYNEQFF. The CDR3 DNA is TGTGCCTGTCTTGGGACTAGCTCCTACAATGAGCAGTTCTTC.

The chain links TRBV7-2 to TRBJ2-3, with 13 bases that match TRBD2. V was pared by 6 bases and J by 5 bases, with 14 bases of the junction left unmatched. CDR3 size: 18 residues. Germline V lookup: CDR1 SGHTA, CDR2 FQGNSA. CDR3 DNA sequence: TGTGCCAGCAGTTTCCGACCCGGACTAGCGGGAGTTGGAGATACGCAGTATTTT. Encoded protein: CASSFRPGLAGVGDTQYF. Full variable domain (rest looked up from reference TRBV7-2 and TRBJ2-3): GAGVSQSPSNKVTEKGKDVELRCDPISGHTALYWYRQSLGQGLEFLIYFQGNSAPDKSGLPSDRFSAERTGGSVSTLTIQRTQQEDSAVYLCASSFRPGLAGVGDTQYFGPGTRLTVL.

V gene TRBV9 combines with J gene TRBJ2-1; 12 positions agree with TRBD2. This CDR3 spans 16 amino acids. J was trimmed by 10 bases and V by 4 bases; bases with no gene match: 12. Germline V lookup: CDR1 SGDLS, CDR2 YYNGEE. The CDR3, as DNA: TGTGCCAGCAGCCCCCTAGCGGGAGGGCCGGTTTGGGAGCAGTTCTTC. Amino acids: CASSPLAGGPVWEQFF.

The chain recombines TRBV19 with TRBJ2-5; weak D call: TRBD2 (5 bases). The germline V gene encodes CDR1 LNHDA and CDR2 SQIVND (reference sequence). CDR3 length: 12 residues. Trimming took 3 bases from V and 11 from J, leaving 13 bases between them. The CDR3 region is CASSMDGVQQYF. The DNA for the CDR3 is TGTGCCAGTAGTATGGACGGGGTCCAGCAGTACTTC.

The chain uses TRBV28 and TRBJ2-7; TRBD2 matches 7 bases. J lost 4 bases, V lost 2 bases, and 5 bases had no gene match. In germline, CDR1 is MDHEN, CDR2 SYDVKM. CDR3 size: 14 residues. The CDR3 region is CASSLGQGGYEQYF. In DNA, the CDR3 is TGTGCCAGCAGTTTAGGTCAGGGAGGGTACGAGCAGTACTTC.

V gene TRBV2 combines with J gene TRBJ2-7; D is possibly TRBD2 (6 bases). The V end lost 6 bases, the J end lost 4 bases, and 16 bases lay between the germline ends. Germline values: CDR1 SNHLY, CDR2 FYNNEI. The CDR3 runs 14 residues. CDR3: CASSVDGGDYEQYF. The CDR3 DNA is TGTGCCAGCAGCGTGGACGGAGGGGATTACGAGCAGTACTTC. The variable domain in full, with the rest retrieved from reference TRBV2 and TRBJ2-7, is EPEVTQTPSHQVTQMGQEVILRCVPISNHLYFYWYRQILGQKVEFLVSFYNNEISEKSEIFDDQFSVERPDGSNFTLKIRSTKLEDSAMYFCASSVDGGDYEQYFGPGTRLTVT.

The chain carries TRBV27 and TRBJ1-1, with D uncertain. Germline V gene data show CDR1 as MNHEY and CDR2 as SMNVEV (reference sequence). V was trimmed by 6 bases and J by 6 bases, leaving 14 bases between them. This CDR3 contains 13 residues. The CDR3 bases are TGTGCCAGCAGCTCCTCCCAGGTTTCTGAAGCTTTCTTT. It translates to CASSSSQVSEAFF.

The J gene is TRBJ1-5, the V gene TRBV21-1; TRBD1, the table's D call, lacks a check against the DNA. TRBV21-1 is marked as a pseudogene. The CDR3 has 14 amino acids. The CDR3 nucleotides are TGTGCCAGCACCTTAGGGGGCCGCCTTCAGCCCCAGCATTTT. As protein: CASTLGGRLQPQHF.

The V call is TRBV11-2, the J call TRBJ2-1; 7 positions match TRBD2. The CDR3 totals 15 residues. CDR1 is SGHAT, CDR2 FQNNGV, per germline. V trimming: 1 base; J trimming: 8 bases; junction bases outside the gene matches: 8. The CDR3 loop reads CASSLGLAGGHEQFF. The CDR3 DNA follows: TGTGCCAGCAGCTTAGGATTAGCGGGTGGGCATGAGCAGTTCTTC.

The chain uses TRBV5-4 and TRBJ2-5; the match to TRBD2 covers 11 bases. The trim removed 5 bases at V and 2 bases at J, leaving 11 bases unmatched. The germline V gene has CDR1 SGHNT and CDR2 YYREEE (reference sequence). The CDR3 extends over 17 amino acids. CDR3 coding DNA: TGTGCCAGCAGTGTATTACTAGCGGGAGAAGGACAAGAGACCCAGTACTTC. It translates to CASSVLLAGEGQETQYF.

This chain connects TRBV27 to TRBJ2-5; maybe TRBD2 (6 bases). This CDR3 is 15 amino acids long. CDR1 MNHEY and CDR2 SMNVEV come from the germline V gene (reference sequence). V lost 8 bases, J lost 4 bases, and 20 bases lay in between. The CDR3 here is CASSTKRGGIETQYF. The CDR3 DNA reads TGTGCCAGCTCAACCAAGAGGGGCGGGATAGAGACCCAGTACTTC.

The chain uses TRBV28 and TRBJ2-7, with 13 bases aligning to TRBD2. Losses at the gene ends were 6 bases for V and 7 bases for J; bases not matched to a gene: 15. CDR1 MDHEN and CDR2 SYDVKM come from the germline V gene. The CDR3 loop spans 17 amino acids. The CDR3, as DNA: TGTGCCAGCAGCATTCCCTTGGGACTAGCGGGAACGTCTGAGCAGTACTTC. It specifies CASSIPLGLAGTSEQYF.

V is TRBV5-1 and J is TRBJ2-7; 7 bases are shared with TRBD1. Germline-derived CDR1 and CDR2 are SGHRS and YFSETQ. There are 13 residues in the CDR3. V gave up 5 bases and J gave up 3 bases; unmatched junction bases: 5. The CDR3 is CASSPTGDYEQYF. Written as DNA, the CDR3 is TGCGCCAGCAGTCCAACAGGGGACTACGAGCAGTACTTC.

The V call is TRBV7-2, the J call TRBJ2-4; a possible D gene is TRBD1 (5 bases). V was clipped by 3 bases and J by 3 bases, with 12 bases between them. Per germline, CDR1 SGHTA and CDR2 FQGNSA. This CDR3 is built from 15 residues. The CDR3 region has the DNA TGTGCCAGCAGCTTCAGGGTTGGTGACAAAAACATTCAGTACTTC. As protein: CASSFRVGDKNIQYF.

V and J are TRBV28 and TRBJ2-7, with TRBD1 matching 8 bases. This CDR3 contains 15 residues. After removal of 7 bases from V and 0 bases from J, the junction contained 8 bases not matched to a gene. From germline, CDR1 is MDHEN and CDR2 SYDVKM. The CDR3 is CASTSRDRSSYEQYF. In nucleotides, the CDR3 is TGTGCCAGCACTTCCCGGGACAGGAGCTCCTACGAGCAGTACTTC.

This chain uses TRBV7-6 with TRBJ2-7, with 8 bases that match TRBD2. Germline CDR1 is SGHVS and CDR2 is FNYEAQ. The CDR3 is 18 residues long. V trimming: 4 bases; J trimming: 1 base; junction bases outside the gene matches: 15. The CDR3 DNA follows: TGTGCCAGCAGCTCGGGACGAACGACTGAGCGGGAGTCCTACGAGCAGTACTTC. Translated, it gives CASSSGRTTERESYEQYF.

In its sample, this clone was seen a few times. The rearrangement links TRBV19 to TRBJ1-1, with no clear D. There are 14 residues in the CDR3. Trimming cost V 3 bases and J 0 bases, with 8 bases left between them. The germline CDR1 and CDR2 sequences are LNHDA and SQIVND (reference sequence). CDR3 bases: TGTGCCAGTAGTATTAAGAGAATGAACACTGAAGCTTTCTTT. This sequence encodes CASSIKRMNTEAFF.

The rearrangement joins TRBV5-1 to TRBJ2-5; 12 nucleotides line up with TRBD1. V shed 4 bases, J shed 3 bases, and the junction held 4 bases outside the gene matches. This CDR3 contains 15 residues. The V gene's germline CDR1 is SGHRS and CDR2 YFSETQ. The CDR3 protein is CASSGTGGAEETQYF. In nucleotides, the CDR3 is TGCGCCAGCAGCGGGACAGGGGGCGCGGAAGAGACCCAGTACTTC.

The chain joins TRBV7-6 to TRBJ2-2; D unclear. CDR1 is SGHVS, CDR2 FNYEAQ, per germline. V dropped 1 base and J dropped 5 bases, with 8 bases sitting between them. CDR3 length: 14 residues. CDR3 in DNA: TGTGCCAGCAGCTTAGGGAGAGGAACCGGGGAGCTGTTTTTT. Protein product: CASSLGRGTGELFF.

This clone was detected only a few times. CDR3 DNA: TGTGCCAGCAGCTTTAACTCGGGACTAGCGGGGACCTACGAGCAGTACTTC. Protein product: CASSFNSGLAGTYEQYF. This rearrangement joins TRBV7-2 to TRBJ2-7, with 13 bases that match TRBD2. CDR1 is SGHTA, CDR2 FQGNSA, per germline. This CDR3 region has 17 residues. V trimming: 3 bases; J trimming: 2 bases; junction bases outside the gene matches: 7.

This clone turned up a few times. The rearrangement joins TRBV6-6 to TRBJ2-7, with TRBD2 matching 9 bases. CDR1 and CDR2 from the germline V gene are MNHNY and SVGAGI (reference sequence). The CDR3 consists of 14 residues. J was trimmed by 6 bases and V by 6 bases; bases with no gene match: 9. The CDR3 nucleotides read TGTGCCAGCAGGCCTAGCGGGACTAGGGGCGAGCAGTACTTC. Translation gives CASRPSGTRGEQYF.

V gene TRBV18 combines with J gene TRBJ2-3; a possible D gene is TRBD2 (6 bases). Trimming took 2 bases from V and 1 from J, leaving 7 bases between them. The CDR3 consists of 14 residues. The V gene's germline CDR1 is KGHSH and CDR2 LQKENI. The CDR3 DNA follows: TGTGCCAGCTCACCAGGCGGGGGCACAGATACGCAGTATTTT. Encoded protein: CASSPGGGTDTQYF.

This sequence joins TRBV28 and TRBJ1-5; TRBD1 might be the D (5 bases). V lost 8 bases to trimming and J lost 0 bases, with 8 bases between them. Germline V lookup: CDR1 MDHEN, CDR2 SYDVKM. The CDR3 covers 13 residues. Here the CDR3 DNA reads TGTGCCAGCTCAGGGAATAGCAATCAGCCCCAGCATTTT. Protein sequence: CASSGNSNQPQHF.

This clone was seen a handful of times. This rearrangement joins TRBV19 to TRBJ2-2; 10 bases agree with TRBD1. CDR1 and CDR2 from the germline V gene are LNHDA and SQIVND (reference sequence). J gave up 6 bases and V 3 bases, and 7 bases lay outside the gene matches. The CDR3 totals 16 residues. In DNA, the CDR3 is TGTGCCAGTAGTATTGGGGGACAGGGGTTTCCCGGGGAGCTGTTTTTT. Translating gives CASSIGGQGFPGELFF.

The chain combines TRBV15 with TRBJ2-6; D may be TRBD1 (6 bases). V shed 5 bases and J shed 0 bases, with 11 bases lying between them. There are 16 residues in the CDR3. CDR1 is LNHNV and CDR2 is YYDKDF in the germline V gene (reference sequence). This CDR3 is CATSRDKSSGANVLTF. The CDR3 DNA sequence: TGTGCCACCAGCCGGGACAAGAGCTCTGGGGCCAACGTCCTGACTTTC.

The rearrangement links TRBV6-6 to TRBJ1-1; 7 bases are shared with TRBD1. V lost 11 bases and J lost 4; bases outside the gene matches: 10. The germline gives CDR1 MNHNY, CDR2 SVGAGI (reference sequence). The CDR3 is 13 amino acids. CDR3 sequence reads: CARKTGTSTEAFF. The CDR3 region has the DNA TGTGCCCGCAAGACAGGGACCAGCACTGAAGCTTTCTTT.

This rearrangement joins TRBV6-7 to TRBJ2-5; 12 bases match TRBD2. TRBV6-7 is treated as an ORF (open reading frame) with a function not yet certain. The length of the CDR3 is 18 residues. With V trimmed by 0 bases and J by 5 bases, 10 bases remained unmatched. The CDR3 DNA reads TGTGCCAGCAGTTACTCGAATTCTAGCGGGAGGGCCTTGGAGACCCAGTACTTC. This gives the protein CASSYSNSSGRALETQYF.

DNA of the CDR3: TGTGCCAGCAATAAATCGACAGGCTCTTCGGTCGAGCAGTACTTC. Amino acids: CASNKSTGSSVEQYF. V is TRBV28 and J is TRBJ2-5, with D tentatively TRBD1 (6 bases). The J call may be incorrect, as the DNA end agrees better with TRBJ2-7. In germline, CDR1 is MDHEN, CDR2 SYDVKM. This CDR3 region has 15 residues.